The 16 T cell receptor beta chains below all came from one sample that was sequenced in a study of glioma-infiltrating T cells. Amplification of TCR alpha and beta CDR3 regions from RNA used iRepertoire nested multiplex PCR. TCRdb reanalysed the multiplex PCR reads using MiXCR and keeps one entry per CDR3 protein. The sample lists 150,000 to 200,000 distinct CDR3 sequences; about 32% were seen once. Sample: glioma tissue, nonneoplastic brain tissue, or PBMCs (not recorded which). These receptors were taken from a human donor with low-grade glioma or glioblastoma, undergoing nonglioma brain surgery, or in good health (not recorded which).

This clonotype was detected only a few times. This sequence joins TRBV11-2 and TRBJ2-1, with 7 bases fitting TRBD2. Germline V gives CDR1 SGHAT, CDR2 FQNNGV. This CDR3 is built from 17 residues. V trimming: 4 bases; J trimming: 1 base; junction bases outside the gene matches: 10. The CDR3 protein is CASSSGEGGRSYNEQFF. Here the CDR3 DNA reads TGTGCCAGCAGCTCTGGGGAGGGCGGGCGATCCTACAATGAGCAGTTCTTC.

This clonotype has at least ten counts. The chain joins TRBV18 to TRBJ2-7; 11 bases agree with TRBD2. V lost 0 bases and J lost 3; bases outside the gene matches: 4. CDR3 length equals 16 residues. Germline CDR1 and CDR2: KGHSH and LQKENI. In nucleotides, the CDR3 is TGTGCCAGCTCACCACCCTCCCTAGCGGGAGGCTACGAGCAGTACTTC. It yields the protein CASSPPSLAGGYEQYF.

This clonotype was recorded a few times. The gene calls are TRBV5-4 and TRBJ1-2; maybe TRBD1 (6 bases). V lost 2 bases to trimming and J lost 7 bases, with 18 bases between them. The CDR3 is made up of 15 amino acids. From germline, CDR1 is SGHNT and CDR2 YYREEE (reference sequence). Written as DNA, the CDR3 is TGTGCCAGCAGCTTCATCGGGGGGCGTCGGGTTGGCTACACCTTC. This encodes CASSFIGGRRVGYTF.

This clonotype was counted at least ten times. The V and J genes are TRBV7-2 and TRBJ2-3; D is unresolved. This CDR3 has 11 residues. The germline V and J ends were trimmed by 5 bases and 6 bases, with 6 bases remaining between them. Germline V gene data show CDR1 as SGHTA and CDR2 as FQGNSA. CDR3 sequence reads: CASSQGDTQYF. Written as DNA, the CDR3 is TGTGCCAGCAGCCAAGGGGATACGCAGTATTTT.

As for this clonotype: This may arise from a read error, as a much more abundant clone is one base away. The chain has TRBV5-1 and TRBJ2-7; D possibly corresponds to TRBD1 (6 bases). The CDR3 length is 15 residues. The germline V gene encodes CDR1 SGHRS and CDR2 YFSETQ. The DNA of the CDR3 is TGCGCCATCAGCCTGGTGGGGGCCAATAGCGCCGAGCAGTACTTC. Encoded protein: CAISLVGANSAEQYF.

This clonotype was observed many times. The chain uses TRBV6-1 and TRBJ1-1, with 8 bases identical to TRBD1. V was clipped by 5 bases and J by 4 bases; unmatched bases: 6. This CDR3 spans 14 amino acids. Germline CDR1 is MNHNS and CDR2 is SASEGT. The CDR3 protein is CASSQQGDGTEAFF. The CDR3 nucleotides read TGTGCCAGCAGTCAACAGGGGGATGGCACTGAAGCTTTCTTT.

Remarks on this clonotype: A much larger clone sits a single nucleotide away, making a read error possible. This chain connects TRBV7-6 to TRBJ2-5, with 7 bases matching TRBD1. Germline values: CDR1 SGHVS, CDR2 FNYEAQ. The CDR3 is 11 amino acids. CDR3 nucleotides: TGTGCTAGCAGCCCCAGGGGGATCCAGTACTTC. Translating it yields CASSPRGIQYF.

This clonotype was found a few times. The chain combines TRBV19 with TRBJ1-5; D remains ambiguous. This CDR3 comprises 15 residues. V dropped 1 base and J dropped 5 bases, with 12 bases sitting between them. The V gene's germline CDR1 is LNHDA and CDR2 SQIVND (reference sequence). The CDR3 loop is CASSIGTKTDQPQHF. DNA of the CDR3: TGTGCCAGTAGTATAGGGACGAAGACGGATCAGCCCCAGCATTTT.

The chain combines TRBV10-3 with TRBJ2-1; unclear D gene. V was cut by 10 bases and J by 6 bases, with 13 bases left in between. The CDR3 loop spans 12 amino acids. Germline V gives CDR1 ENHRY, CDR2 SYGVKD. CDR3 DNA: TGTGCCACCCAAACTTTCGGCAATGAGCAGTTCTTC. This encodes CATQTFGNEQFF.

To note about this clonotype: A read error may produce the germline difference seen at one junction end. This CDR3 is CASSYEGNLWASF. Here the CDR3 DNA reads TGTGCCAGCAGTTACGAGGGCAACTTATGGGCTTCCTTT. V and J are TRBV6-2 or TRBV6-3 and TRBJ1-1; D uncertain. Germline CDR1 is MNHEY and CDR2 is SVGEGT. The CDR3 consists of 13 residues.

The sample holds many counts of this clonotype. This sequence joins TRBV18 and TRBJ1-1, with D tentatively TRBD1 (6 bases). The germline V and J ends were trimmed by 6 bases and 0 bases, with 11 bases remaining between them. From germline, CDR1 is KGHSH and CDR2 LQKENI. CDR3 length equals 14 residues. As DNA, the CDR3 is TGTGCCAGCTCTCGGGACAACCTGAACACTGAAGCTTTCTTT. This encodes CASSRDNLNTEAFF.

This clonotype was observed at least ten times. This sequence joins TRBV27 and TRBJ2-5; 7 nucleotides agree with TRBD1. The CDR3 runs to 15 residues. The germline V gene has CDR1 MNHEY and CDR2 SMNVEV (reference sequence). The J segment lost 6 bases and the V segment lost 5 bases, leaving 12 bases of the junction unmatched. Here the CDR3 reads CASSHQTGWGKTQYF. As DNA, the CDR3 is TGTGCCAGCAGTCATCAGACAGGGTGGGGGAAGACCCAGTACTTC.

The CDR3 protein is CASSLAMYSPQYF. For the CDR3, the DNA is TGTGCCAGCAGCTTAGCTATGTACTCTCCGCAGTATTTT. The genes are TRBV11-2 and TRBJ2-3; D ambiguous. This CDR3 comprises 13 residues. Trimming pared 1 base from V and 10 bases from J, leaving 12 bases between. Germline CDR1 SGHAT, CDR2 FQNNGV. Supplemented by reference TRBV11-2 and TRBJ2-3, the full variable domain reads EAGVAQSPRYKIIEKRQSVAFWCNPISGHATLYWYQQILGQGPKLLIQFQNNGVVDDSQLPKDRFSAERLKGVDSTLKIQPAKLEDSAVYLCASSLAMYSPQYFGPGTRLTVL.

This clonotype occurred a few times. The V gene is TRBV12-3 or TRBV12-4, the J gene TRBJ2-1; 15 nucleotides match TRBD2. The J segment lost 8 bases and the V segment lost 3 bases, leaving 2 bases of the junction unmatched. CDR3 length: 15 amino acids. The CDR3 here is CASSFGLAGGDEQFF. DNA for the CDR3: TGTGCCAGCAGTTTCGGACTAGCGGGAGGGGATGAGCAGTTCTTC.

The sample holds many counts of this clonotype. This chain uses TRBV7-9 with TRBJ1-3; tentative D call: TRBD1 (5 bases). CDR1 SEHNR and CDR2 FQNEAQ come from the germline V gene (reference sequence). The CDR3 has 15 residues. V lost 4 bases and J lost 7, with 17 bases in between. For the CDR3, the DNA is TGTGCCAGCAGCTCACCCCGGACGACAGAGAACACCATATATTTT. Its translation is CASSSPRTTENTIYF.

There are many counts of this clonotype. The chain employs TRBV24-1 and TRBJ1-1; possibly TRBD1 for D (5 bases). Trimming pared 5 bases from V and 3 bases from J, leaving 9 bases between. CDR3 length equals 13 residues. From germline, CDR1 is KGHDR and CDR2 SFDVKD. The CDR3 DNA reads TGTGCCACCAGTGGGCAGGGCGACACTGAAGCTTTCTTT. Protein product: CATSGQGDTEAFF.